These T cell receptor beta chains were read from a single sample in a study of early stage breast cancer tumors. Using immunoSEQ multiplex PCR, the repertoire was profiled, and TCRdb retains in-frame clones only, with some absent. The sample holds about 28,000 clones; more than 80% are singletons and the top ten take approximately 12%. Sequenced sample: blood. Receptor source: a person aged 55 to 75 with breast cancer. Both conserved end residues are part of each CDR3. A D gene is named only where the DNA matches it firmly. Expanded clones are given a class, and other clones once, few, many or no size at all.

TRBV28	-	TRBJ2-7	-	CASTDKSYEQYF	TGTGCCAGCACTGACAAGTCCTACGAGCAGTACTTC
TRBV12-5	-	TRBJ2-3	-	CASGRDLSTDTQYF	TGTGCTAGTGGGCGGGACTTGAGCACAGATACGCAGTATTTT
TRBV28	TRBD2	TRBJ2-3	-	CASYRTSAYTDTQYF	TGTGCCAGTTACCGGACTAGCGCCTACACAGATACGCAGTATTTT
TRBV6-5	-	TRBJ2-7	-	CASSRRGSYEQYF	TGTGCCAGCAGTCGCCGGGGCTCCTACGAGCAGTACTTC
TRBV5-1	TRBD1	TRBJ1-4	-	CASSGGTGEYEKLFF	TGCGCCAGCAGCGGGGGGACAGGGGAGTATGAAAAACTGTTTTTT
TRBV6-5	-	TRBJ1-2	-	CASSRAGAYGYTF	TGTGCCAGCTCTCGGGCGGGGGCGTATGGCTACACCTTC
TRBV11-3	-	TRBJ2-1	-	CASSLGAEQFF	TGTGCCAGCAGCTTGGGAGCCGAGCAGTTCTTC
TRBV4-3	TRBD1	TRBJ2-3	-	CASSQDTDRGPKDTQYF	TGCGCCAGCAGCCAAGATACGGACAGGGGGCCGAAAGATACGCAGTATTTT
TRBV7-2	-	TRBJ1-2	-	CASSLGGAYGYTF	TGTGCCAGCAGCTTAGGCGGGGCCTATGGCTACACCTTC
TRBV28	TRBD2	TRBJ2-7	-	CASSTPGRLLHEQYF	TGTGCCAGCAGCACCCCCGGGAGGCTGTTACACGAGCAGTACTTC
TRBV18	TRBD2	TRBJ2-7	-	CASSQTSGRVEQYF	TGTGCCAGCTCACAAACTAGCGGGAGAGTTGAGCAGTACTTC
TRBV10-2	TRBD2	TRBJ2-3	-	CASSELAGLWSTDTQYF	TGCGCCAGCAGTGAATTAGCGGGTCTATGGAGCACAGATACGCAGTATTTT
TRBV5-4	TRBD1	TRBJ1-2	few	CASSALQGVDGYTF	TGTGCCAGCAGCGCGCTACAGGGGGTTGATGGCTACACCTTC
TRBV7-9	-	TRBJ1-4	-	CASSSPGGDEKLFF	TGTGCCAGCAGCTCCCCGGGAGGGGATGAAAAACTGTTTTTT
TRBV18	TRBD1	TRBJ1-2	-	CASSPRDRDGGYGYTF	TGTGCCAGCTCACCAAGGGACAGGGATGGGGGCTATGGCTACACCTTC
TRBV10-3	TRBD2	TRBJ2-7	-	CAISALAGGYEQYF	TGTGCCATCAGTGCTCTAGCGGGAGGTTACGAGCAGTACTTC
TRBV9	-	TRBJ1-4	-	CASSPHSTTNEKLFF	TGTGCCAGCAGCCCCCACAGTACAACTAATGAAAAACTGTTTTTT
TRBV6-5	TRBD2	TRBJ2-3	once	CASSQTSEADTQYF	TGTGCCAGCAGTCAGACTAGCGAGGCAGATACGCAGTATTTT
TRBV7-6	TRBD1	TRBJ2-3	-	CASSLGQGSTDTQYF	TGTGCCAGCAGCCTCGGACAGGGGAGCACAGATACGCAGTATTTT
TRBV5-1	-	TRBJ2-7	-	CASIPTGEQYF	TGCGCCAGCATCCCCACCGGCGAGCAGTACTTC
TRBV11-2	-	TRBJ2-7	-	CASSLTPSRVGPYEQYF	TGTGCCAGCAGCTTAACCCCGTCGCGGGTAGGGCCCTACGAGCAGTACTTC
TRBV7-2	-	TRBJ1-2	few	CASSLGGSYGYTF	TGTGCCAGCAGCTTGGGGGGGTCCTATGGCTACACCTTC
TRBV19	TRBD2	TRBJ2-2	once	CASSIPGTSGRGELFF	TGTGCCAGTAGTATCCCCGGGACTAGCGGACGCGGGGAGCTGTTTTTT
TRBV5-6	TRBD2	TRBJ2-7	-	CASSGAGANNEQYF	TGTGCCAGCAGCGGAGCGGGAGCTAACAACGAGCAGTACTTC
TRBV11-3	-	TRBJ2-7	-	CASSLVAGAAYEQYF	TGTGCCAGCAGCTTGGTGGCGGGGGCAGCCTACGAGCAGTACTTC
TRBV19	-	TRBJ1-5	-	CASSTQGRQPQHF	TGTGCCAGTAGTACACAGGGCCGACAGCCCCAGCATTTT
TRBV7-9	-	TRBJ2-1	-	CASRPPGMENEQFF	TGTGCCAGCAGGCCCCCAGGGATGGAGAATGAGCAGTTCTTC
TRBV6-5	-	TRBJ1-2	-	CASSYSGVSGYTF	TGTGCCAGCAGTTACAGCGGGGTCTCTGGCTACACCTTC
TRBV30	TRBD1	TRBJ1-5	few	CAWSGGQSNQPQHF	TGTGCCTGGAGTGGGGGACAGTCCAATCAGCCCCAGCATTTT
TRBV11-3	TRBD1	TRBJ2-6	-	CASSATGAGANVLTF	TGTGCCAGCAGCGCAACAGGGGCCGGGGCCAACGTCCTGACTTTC
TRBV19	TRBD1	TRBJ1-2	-	CASSRDSRPNYGYTF	TGTGCCAGTAGCCGGGACAGCCGACCTAACTATGGCTACACCTTC
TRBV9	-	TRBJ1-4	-	CASSEQGTNEKLFF	TGTGCCAGCAGCGAACAGGGAACTAATGAAAAACTGTTTTTT
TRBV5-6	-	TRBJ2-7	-	CASSLISEQYF	TGTGCCAGCAGCTTGATCAGCGAGCAGTACTTC
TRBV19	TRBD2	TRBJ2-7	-	CASSIFGGGPGEQYF	TGTGCCAGTAGTATATTCGGGGGAGGGCCTGGCGAGCAGTACTTC
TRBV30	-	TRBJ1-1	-	CAWSDPGGSTEAFF	TGTGCCTGGAGTGACCCGGGGGGTTCCACTGAAGCTTTCTTT
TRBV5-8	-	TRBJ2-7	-	CASSLRRDSYEQYF	TGTGCCAGCAGCTTGAGGAGGGATTCCTACGAGCAGTACTTC
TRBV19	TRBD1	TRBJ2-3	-	CASTGGRWYF	TGTGCCAGTACAGGGGGAAGGTGGTATTTT
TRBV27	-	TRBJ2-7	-	CASSLYSDGSYEQYF	TGTGCCAGCAGTCTCTATTCCGACGGGAGCTACGAGCAGTACTTC
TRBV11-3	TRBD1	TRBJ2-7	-	CASSLDLTGVEYEQYF	TGTGCCAGCAGCTTAGATCTGACAGGGGTCGAATACGAGCAGTACTTC
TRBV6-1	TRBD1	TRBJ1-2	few	CASSEPHRGDYGYTF	TGTGCCAGCAGTGAACCCCACAGGGGAGACTATGGCTACACCTTC
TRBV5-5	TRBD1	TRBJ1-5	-	CASSLAGDRNQPQHF	TGTGCCAGCAGCTTGGCCGGGGACAGAAATCAGCCCCAGCATTTT
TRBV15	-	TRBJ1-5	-	CATSRVQAGANQPQHF	TGTGCCACCAGCAGAGTACAGGCGGGGGCCAATCAGCCCCAGCATTTT
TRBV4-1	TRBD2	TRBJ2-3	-	CASSSIAGPSTDTQYF	TGCGCCAGCAGCTCAATAGCGGGACCCAGCACAGATACGCAGTATTTT
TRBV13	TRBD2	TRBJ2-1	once	CASRGGSSYNEQFF	TGTGCCAGCCGTGGCGGGAGCTCCTACAATGAGCAGTTCTTC
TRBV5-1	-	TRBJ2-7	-	CASSLAGDSYEQYF	TGCGCCAGCAGCTTGGCCGGAGACAGTTACGAGCAGTACTTC